The source of this TCR beta chain is a study of blood T cell repertoires in COVID-19. Study-wide context: Sites across the United States, Italy and Spain contributed samples from acute and convalescent COVID-19. From T cells, B-cell-depleted T cells, or PBMCs came the material, which was cDNA or gDNA.

The germline V gene has CDR1 MNHEY and CDR2 SVGAGI. V was clipped by 9 bases and J by 8 bases; unmatched bases: 8. The CDR3 is made up of 13 amino acids. Authors' data handling: Amplifying reference gene primers gave estimates of nucleated cell counts. Clones were read by immunoSEQ multiplex PCR, and TCRdb kept only the in-frame ones, dropping some. The DNA gave D and trimming, while V, J and clone size come from that table. The table includes 70,000 to 80,000 clones, more than 85% detected once. The sequencing sample was made of peripheral blood. The rearrangement joins TRBV6-5 to TRBJ2-2, with 8 bases fitting TRBD1. The TCR originated in an older woman with active COVID-19. The CDR3, as DNA: TGTGCCAGTTCGGACAGGGTGTCTGGGGAGCTGTTTTTT. Translation: CASSDRVSGELFF.